These 2 T cell receptor beta chains originate from one sample sequenced in a study of blood T cell repertoires in COVID-19. Only in-frame clones appear in the TCRdb table, and some are missing; sequencing was by immunoSEQ multiplex PCR. In the table there are about 260,000 clones, approximately 79% of which are singletons. What was sequenced was PBMCs or T cells enriched from blood (not recorded which). These receptors all stem from a young man with acute COVID-19.

CDR3 DNA: TGTGCCAGCAGTAGCAGGGGATGGACTGAAGCTTTCTTT. Its translation: CASSSRGWTEAFF. The V gene is TRBV28, the J gene TRBJ1-1; TRBD1 might be the D (6 bases). This CDR3 is 13 amino acids long. CDR1 and CDR2 from the germline V gene are MDHEN and SYDVKM. With 5 bases removed from V and 5 bases from J, the gap between germline ends came to 12 bases.

The V gene is TRBV5-6, the J gene TRBJ1-2; 10 bases line up with TRBD1. The CDR3 covers 16 residues. Germline values: CDR1 SGHDT, CDR2 YYEEEE. V shed 6 bases, J shed 1 base, and the junction held 9 bases outside the gene matches. The CDR3 DNA follows: TGTGCCAGCAACCGTGACAGGGGGCCGAATAACTATGGCTACACCTTC. It yields the protein CASNRDRGPNNYGYTF.